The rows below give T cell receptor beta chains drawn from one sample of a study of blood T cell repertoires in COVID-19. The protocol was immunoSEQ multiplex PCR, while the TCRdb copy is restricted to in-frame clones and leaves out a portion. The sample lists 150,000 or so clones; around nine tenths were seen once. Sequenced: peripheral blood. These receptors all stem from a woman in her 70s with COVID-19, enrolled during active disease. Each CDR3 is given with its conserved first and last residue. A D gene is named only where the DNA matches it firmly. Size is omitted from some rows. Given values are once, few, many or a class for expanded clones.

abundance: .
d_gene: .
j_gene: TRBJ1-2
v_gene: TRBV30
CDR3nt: TGTGCCTGGGCCGGGACACATTCCCACTATGGCTACACCTTC
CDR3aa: CAWAGTHSHYGYTF

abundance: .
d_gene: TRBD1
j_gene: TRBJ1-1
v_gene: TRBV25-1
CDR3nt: TGTGCCAGCAGTGAATCGGGGACAGGGACTTCTGAAGCTTTCTTT
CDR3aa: CASSESGTGTSEAFF

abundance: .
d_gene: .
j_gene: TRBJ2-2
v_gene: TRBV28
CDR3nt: TGTGCCAGCAGCCCAACGAGGGGGGGGGCGCCCATTCGCGTTAGTGCCGGGGAGCTGTTTTTT
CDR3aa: CASSPTRGGAPIRVSAGELFF

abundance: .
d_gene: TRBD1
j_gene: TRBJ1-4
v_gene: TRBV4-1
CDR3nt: TGCGCCAGCAGCCTCCACGGGAGGGACAGGGGTACGCGGAGTGAAAAACTGTTTTTT
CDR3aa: CASSLHGRDRGTRSEKLFF

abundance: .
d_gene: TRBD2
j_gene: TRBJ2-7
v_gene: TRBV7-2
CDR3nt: TGTGCCGAGGGAGCGAGCGGGGTAGAAGAGCAGTACTTC
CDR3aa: CAEGASGVEEQYF

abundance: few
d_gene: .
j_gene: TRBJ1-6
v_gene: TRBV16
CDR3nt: TGTGCCAGCAGCCAATTATCAGCCACGGGATCACCCCTCCACTTT
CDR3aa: CASSQLSATGSPLHF

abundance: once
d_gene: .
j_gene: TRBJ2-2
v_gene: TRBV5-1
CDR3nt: TGCGCCAGCAGCGAACGAAGACAGGCAGGGTTGACCGGGGAGCTGTTTTTT
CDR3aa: CASSERRQAGLTGELFF

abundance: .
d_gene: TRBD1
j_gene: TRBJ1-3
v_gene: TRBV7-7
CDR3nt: TGTGCTAGCAGACCTTCAGACAGGGCCGTAGGAAACACCATATATTTT
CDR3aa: CASRPSDRAVGNTIYF

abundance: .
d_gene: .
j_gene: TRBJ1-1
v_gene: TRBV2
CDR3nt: TGTGCCAGCAGCAAAATTTCCCCATTTGAAGCTTTCTTT
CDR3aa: CASSKISPFEAFF

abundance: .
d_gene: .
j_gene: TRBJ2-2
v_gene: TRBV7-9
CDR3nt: TGTGCCAGCAGCTTAGTAGGACAGACCGGGGAGCTGTTTTTT
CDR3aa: CASSLVGQTGELFF

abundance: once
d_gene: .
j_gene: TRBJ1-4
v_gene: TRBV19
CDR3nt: TGTGCCACCGAGGCGGATAATGAAAAACTGTTTTTT
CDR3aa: CATEADNEKLFF

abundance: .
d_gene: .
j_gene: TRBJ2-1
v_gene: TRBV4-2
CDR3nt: TGTGCCAGCAGCCCGGACGGACTCTACAATGAGCAGTTCTTC
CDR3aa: CASSPDGLYNEQFF

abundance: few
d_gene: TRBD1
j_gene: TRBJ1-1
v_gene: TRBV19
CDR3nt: TGTGCCAGTAGTAACCCCCGACAGGGTAGGTTGAACACTGAAGCTTTCTTT
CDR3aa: CASSNPRQGRLNTEAFF

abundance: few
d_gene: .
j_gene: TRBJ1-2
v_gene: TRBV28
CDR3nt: TGTGCCAGCAGTTCCTGGAACACAGCTAACTATGGCTACACCTTC
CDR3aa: CASSSWNTANYGYTF

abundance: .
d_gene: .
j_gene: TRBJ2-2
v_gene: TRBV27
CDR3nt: TGTGCCAGCAGTCCACGCCAGGGCATTCCCGGGGAGCTGTTTTTT
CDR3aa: CASSPRQGIPGELFF

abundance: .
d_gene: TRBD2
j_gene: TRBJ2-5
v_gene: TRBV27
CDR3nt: TGTGCCAGCAGTAGCGGGGGGTTGGAGACCCAGTACTTC
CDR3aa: CASSSGGLETQYF

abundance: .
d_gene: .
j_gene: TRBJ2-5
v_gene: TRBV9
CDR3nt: TGTGCCAGCAGCGTAGGCAATAGCTTGGAGACCCAGTACTTC
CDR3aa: CASSVGNSLETQYF

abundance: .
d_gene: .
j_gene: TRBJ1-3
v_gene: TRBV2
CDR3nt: TGTGCCAGCAGAACAGGGATGTCTGGAAACACCATATATTTT
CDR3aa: CASRTGMSGNTIYF

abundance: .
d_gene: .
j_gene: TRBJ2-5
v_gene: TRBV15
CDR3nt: TGTGCCACCTCTGCCCAATCCTACGGCCAAGAGACCCAGTACTTC
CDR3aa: CATSAQSYGQETQYF

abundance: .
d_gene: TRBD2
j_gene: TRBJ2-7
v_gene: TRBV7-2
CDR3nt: TGTGCCAGCAGCCCTCGACTAGCGGGCAAATACGAGCAGTACTTC
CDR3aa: CASSPRLAGKYEQYF

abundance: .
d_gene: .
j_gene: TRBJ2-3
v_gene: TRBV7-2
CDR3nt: TGTGCCAGCAGAGGGGGAGGGACGTCCACAGATACGCAGTATTTT
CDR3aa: CASRGGGTSTDTQYF

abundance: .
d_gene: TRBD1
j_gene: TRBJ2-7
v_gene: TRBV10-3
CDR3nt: TGTGCCATCAGACAGGGGGCGGCCTACGAGCAGTACTTC
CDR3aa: CAIRQGAAYEQYF

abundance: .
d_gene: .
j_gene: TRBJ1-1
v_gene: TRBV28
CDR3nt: TGTGCCAGCAGTTCCCCCCGTCGGAGGGAGGAAGCTTTCTTT
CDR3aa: CASSSPRRREEAFF

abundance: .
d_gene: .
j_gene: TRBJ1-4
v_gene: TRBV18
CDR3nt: TGTGCCAGCTCAGAGTCCCCCCTCCCAGGGCTTGGAGAAAAACTGTTTTTT
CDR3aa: CASSESPLPGLGEKLFF

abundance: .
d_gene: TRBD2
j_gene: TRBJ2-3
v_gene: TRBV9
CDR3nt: TGTGCCAGCAGCCCCCCGGGACTAGCGGGCCAGGATACGCAGTATTTT
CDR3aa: CASSPPGLAGQDTQYF

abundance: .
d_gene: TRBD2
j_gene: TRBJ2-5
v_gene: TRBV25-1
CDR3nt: TGTGCCAGCAGTGAATATAGCGGGCAGGTCCAAGAGACCCAGTACTTC
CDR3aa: CASSEYSGQVQETQYF

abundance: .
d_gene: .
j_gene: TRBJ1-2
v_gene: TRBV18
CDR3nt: TGTGCCAGCTCACCCCCCGACAGATCCTATGGCTACACCTTC
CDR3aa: CASSPPDRSYGYTF

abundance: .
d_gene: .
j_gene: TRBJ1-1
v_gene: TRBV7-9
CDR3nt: TGTGCCAGCAGCTTGACAGGCATGAACACTGAAGCTTTCTTT
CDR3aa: CASSLTGMNTEAFF

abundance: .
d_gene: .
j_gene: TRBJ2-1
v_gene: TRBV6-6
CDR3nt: TGTGCCAGCAGTGGTCAGGGTTCCTACAATGAGCAGTTCTTC
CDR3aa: CASSGQGSYNEQFF

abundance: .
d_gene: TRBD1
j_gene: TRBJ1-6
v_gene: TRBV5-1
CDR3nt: TGCGCCAGCAAACCGGGACAGCCAAATTCACCCCTCCACTTT
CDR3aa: CASKPGQPNSPLHF

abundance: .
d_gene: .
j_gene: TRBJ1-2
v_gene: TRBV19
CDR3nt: TGTGCCAGTAGCCCCCAGGGATTCTATGGCTACACCTTC
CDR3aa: CASSPQGFYGYTF

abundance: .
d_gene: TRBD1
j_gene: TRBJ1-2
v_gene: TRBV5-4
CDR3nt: TGTGCCAGCAGCGGACAGGGGGATGGCTACACCTTC
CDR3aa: CASSGQGDGYTF

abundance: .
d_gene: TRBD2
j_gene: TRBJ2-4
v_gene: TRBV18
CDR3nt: TGTGCCAGCTCAACCTCTAGCGGGGGAAACATTCAGTACTTC
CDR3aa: CASSTSSGGNIQYF

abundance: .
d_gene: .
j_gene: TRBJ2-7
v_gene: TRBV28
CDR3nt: TGTGCCAGCCTAGGGGGGGTATCCTTACGCGAGCAGTACTTC
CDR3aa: CASLGGVSLREQYF

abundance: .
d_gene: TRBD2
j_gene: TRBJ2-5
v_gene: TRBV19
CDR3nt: TGTGCCAGTAGCCGAACCCATCGGACTAGCGGGGGGCAAGAGACCCAGTACTTC
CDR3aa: CASSRTHRTSGGQETQYF

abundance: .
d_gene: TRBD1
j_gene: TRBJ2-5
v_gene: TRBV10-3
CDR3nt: TGTGCCATCAGTGACTATGGACAGGGGGTGGTAGAGACCCAGTACTTC
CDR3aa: CAISDYGQGVVETQYF

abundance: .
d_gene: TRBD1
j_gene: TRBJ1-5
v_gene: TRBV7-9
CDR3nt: TGTGCCAGCAGTCGACAGGGATGGGGTCAGCCCCAGCATTTT
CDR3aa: CASSRQGWGQPQHF

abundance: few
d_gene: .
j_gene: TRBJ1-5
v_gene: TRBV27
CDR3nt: TGTGCCAGCAGTTTGTCGGGGTTTGATCAGCCCCAGCATTTT
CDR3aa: CASSLSGFDQPQHF

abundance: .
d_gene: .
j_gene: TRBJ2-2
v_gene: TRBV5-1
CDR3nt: TGCGCCAGCAGCTTGAGGCGGGAATCCGGGGAGCTGTTTTTT
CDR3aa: CASSLRRESGELFF

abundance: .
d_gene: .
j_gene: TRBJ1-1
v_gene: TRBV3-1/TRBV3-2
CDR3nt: TGTGCCAGCAGCCAAGATGCGAGGAACACTGAAGCTTTCTTT
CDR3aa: CASSQDARNTEAFF

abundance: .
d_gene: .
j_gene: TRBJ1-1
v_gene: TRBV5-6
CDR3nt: TGTGCCAGCAGCGACGGGTGGACTGAAGCTTTCTTT
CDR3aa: CASSDGWTEAFF

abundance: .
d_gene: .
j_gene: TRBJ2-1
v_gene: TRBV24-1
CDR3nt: TGTGCCGTCGCTAGAGTGGCCTACAATGAGCAGTTCTTC
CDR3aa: CAVARVAYNEQFF

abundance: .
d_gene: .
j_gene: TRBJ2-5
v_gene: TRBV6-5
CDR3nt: TGTGCCAGCAGTCCCCGGGTACTAGAATCGGAGACCCAGTACTTC
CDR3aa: CASSPRVLESETQYF

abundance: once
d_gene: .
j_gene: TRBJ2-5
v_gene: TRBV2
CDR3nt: TGTGCCAGCAGTGTCGGGACTAACCAGGGGGAGACCCAGTACTTC
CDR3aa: CASSVGTNQGETQYF

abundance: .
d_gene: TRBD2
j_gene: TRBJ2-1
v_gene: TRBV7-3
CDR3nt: TGTGCCAGCAGCTTCGGGACTAACTACAATGAGCAGTTCTTC
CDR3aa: CASSFGTNYNEQFF

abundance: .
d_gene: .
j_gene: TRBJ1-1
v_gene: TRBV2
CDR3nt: TGTGCCAGCAGTGAACGAGGGGGAGGGACTGAAGCTTTCTTT
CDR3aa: CASSERGGGTEAFF

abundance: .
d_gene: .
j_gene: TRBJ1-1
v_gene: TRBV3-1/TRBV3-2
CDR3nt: TGTGCCAGCAGCCAAGATTTGGCAGGGGTCACTGAAGCTTTCTTT
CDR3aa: CASSQDLAGVTEAFF

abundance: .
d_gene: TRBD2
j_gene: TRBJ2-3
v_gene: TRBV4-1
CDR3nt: TGCGCCAGCAGCCAGACCCCACTAGCGGGGGATAGAGATACGCAGTATTTT
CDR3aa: CASSQTPLAGDRDTQYF

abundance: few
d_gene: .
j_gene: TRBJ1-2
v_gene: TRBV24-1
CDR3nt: TGTGCCACCAGTGATATGGCCAGAGGGGGCTACACCTTC
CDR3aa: CATSDMARGGYTF

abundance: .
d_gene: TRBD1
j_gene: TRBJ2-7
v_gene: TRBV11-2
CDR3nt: TGTGCCAGCAGCTTAGATCGACAGGGGGCGGAGGAGCAGTACTTC
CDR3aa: CASSLDRQGAEEQYF

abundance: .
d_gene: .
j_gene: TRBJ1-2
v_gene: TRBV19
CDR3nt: TGTGCCAGTAGTACCCGGACTTCTCACTATGGCTACACCTTC
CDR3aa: CASSTRTSHYGYTF

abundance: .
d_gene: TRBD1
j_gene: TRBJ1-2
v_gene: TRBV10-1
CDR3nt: TGCGCCAGCGGCACAGGGGGTCGGCATGGCTACACCTTC
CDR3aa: CASGTGGRHGYTF

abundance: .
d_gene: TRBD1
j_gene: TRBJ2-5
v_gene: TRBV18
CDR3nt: TGTGCCAGCTCACCTGCAGGGGGAGAGACCCAGTACTTC
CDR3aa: CASSPAGGETQYF

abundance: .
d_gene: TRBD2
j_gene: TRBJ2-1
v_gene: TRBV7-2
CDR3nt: TGTGCCAGCAGCTCCCATCGCCAGCGGGGGGGCCCTGAGCAGTTCTTC
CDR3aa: CASSSHRQRGGPEQFF

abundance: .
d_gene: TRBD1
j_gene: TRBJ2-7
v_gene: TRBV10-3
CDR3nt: TGTGCCATCAGTGAAGTTCAGGGGGCCTACGAGCAGTACTTC
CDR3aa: CAISEVQGAYEQYF

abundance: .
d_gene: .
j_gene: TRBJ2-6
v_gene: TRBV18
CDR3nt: TGTGCCAGCTCACCTTGGGGGGTCTTCGAACCTGGGGCCAACGTCCTGACTTTC
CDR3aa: CASSPWGVFEPGANVLTF

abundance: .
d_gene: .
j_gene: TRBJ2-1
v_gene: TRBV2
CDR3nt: TGTGCCAGCAGTGATATGGGTCCCCTGGGGCCCTACAATGAGCAGTTCTTC
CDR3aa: CASSDMGPLGPYNEQFF

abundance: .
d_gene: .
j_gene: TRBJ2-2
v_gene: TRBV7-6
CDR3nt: TGTGCCAGCAGCTTATACGGTGCGGGGGCCTCCACCGGGGAGCTGTTTTTT
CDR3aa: CASSLYGAGASTGELFF

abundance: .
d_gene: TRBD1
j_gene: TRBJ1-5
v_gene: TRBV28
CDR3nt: TGTGCCAGCAGTGAAGGGCTCCAGGGGGCTTCGAATCAGCCCCAGCATTTT
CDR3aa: CASSEGLQGASNQPQHF

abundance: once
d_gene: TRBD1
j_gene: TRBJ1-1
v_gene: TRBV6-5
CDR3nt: TGTGCCAGCAACCAACAGGGGACAAAGAACACTGAAGCTTTCTTT
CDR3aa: CASNQQGTKNTEAFF